This T cell receptor beta chain was documented in a study of shared clonotypes between healthy human individuals. Generated by immunoSEQ multiplex PCR, the TCRdb table keeps only in-frame clones and is missing some. The top ten clones hold over 20% of a sample with around 100,000 clones, approximately 65% of them seen once. With 9 bases removed from V and 5 bases from J, the gap between germline ends came to 26 bases. CDR3 length: 18 amino acids. Germline V gives CDR1 MGHDK, CDR2 SYGVNS. Sequenced sample: memory CD8+ T cells sorted from blood. Specified subset: CD45RO+ cells pooled with CCR7-negative TemRA cells. This chain uses TRBV25-1 with TRBJ2-6; D tentatively reads TRBD1 or TRBD2 (5 bases each). The clonotype comes from a woman between 25 and 40 years old in good health. In nucleotides, the CDR3 is TGTGCCAGAAGTTCAGTGGGAGATGGACAAAGTCGGGCCAACGTCCTGACTTTC. This encodes CARSSVGDGQSRANVLTF.